This TCR beta chain emerged from a study of blood T cell repertoires in COVID-19. The data were produced by immunoSEQ multiplex PCR, yet TCRdb's version contains in-frame clones alone and is incomplete. The table has 180,000 or so clones, approximately 88% seen once. The length of the CDR3 is 13 residues. The V and J ends lost 7 bases and 2 bases respectively, with 11 bases between them. Germline lookup yields CDR1 MNHEY and CDR2 SVGAGI. This TCR came from a woman aged 25 to 39 with acute or convalescent COVID-19. J is TRBJ1-1 and V is TRBV6-5, with D tentatively TRBD1 (5 bases). The sequenced sample consisted of peripheral blood. Here the CDR3 DNA reads TGTGCCAGCACCCAGCAGGGAAACACTGAAGCTTTCTTT. Protein product: CASTQQGNTEAFF.